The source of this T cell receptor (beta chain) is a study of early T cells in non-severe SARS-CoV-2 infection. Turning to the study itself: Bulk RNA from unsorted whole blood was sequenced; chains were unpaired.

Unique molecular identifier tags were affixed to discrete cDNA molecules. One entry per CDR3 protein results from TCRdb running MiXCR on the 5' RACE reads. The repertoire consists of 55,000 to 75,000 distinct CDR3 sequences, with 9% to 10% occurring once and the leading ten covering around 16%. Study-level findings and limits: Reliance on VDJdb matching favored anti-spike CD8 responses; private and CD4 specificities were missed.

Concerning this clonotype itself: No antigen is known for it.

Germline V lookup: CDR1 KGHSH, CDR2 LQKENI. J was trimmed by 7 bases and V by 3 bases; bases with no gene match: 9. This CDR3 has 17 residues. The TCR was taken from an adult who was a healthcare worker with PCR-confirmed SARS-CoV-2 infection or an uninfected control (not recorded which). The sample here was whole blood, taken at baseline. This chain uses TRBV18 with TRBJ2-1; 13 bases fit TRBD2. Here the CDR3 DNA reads TGTGCCAGCTCACCCACTAGCGGGAGGGCCGGTGGTAATGAGCAGTTCTTC. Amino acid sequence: CASSPTSGRAGGNEQFF. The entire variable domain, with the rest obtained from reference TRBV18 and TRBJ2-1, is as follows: NAGVMQNPRHLVRRRGQEARLRCSPMKGHSHVYWYRQLPEEGLKFMVYLQKENIIDESGMPKERFSAEFPKEGPSILRIQQVVRGDSAAYFCASSPTSGRAGGNEQFFGPGTRLTVL.